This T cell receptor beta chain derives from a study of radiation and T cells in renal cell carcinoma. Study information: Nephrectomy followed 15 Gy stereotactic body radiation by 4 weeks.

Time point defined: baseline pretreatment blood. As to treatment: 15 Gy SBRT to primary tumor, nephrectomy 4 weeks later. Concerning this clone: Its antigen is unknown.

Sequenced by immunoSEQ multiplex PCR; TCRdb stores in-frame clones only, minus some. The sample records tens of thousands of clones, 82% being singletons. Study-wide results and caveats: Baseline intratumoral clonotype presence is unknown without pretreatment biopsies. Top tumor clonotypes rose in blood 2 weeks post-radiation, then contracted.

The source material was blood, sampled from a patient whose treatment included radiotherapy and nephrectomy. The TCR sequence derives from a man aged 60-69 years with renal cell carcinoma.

CDR3 DNA: TGCGCCAGCAGCTTGGATGGGGGCGGGGAGCTGTTTTTT. This encodes CASSLDGGGELFF. V usage is TRBV5-1 and J usage is TRBJ2-2; D could derive from TRBD1 or TRBD2 (5 bases each). The CDR3 totals 13 residues. V lost 0 bases and J 7 bases, leaving 7 bases between the germline ends. CDR1 is SGHRS, CDR2 YFSETQ, per germline. The full variable domain, its missing parts supplied by reference TRBV5-1 and TRBJ2-2, is KAGVTQTPRYLIKTRGQQVTLSCSPISGHRSVSWYQQTPGQGLQFLFEYFSETQRNKGNFPGRFSGRQFSNSRSEMNVSTLELGDSALYLCASSLDGGGELFFGEGSRLTVL.